These 28 T cell receptor beta chains originate from one sample sequenced in a study of Tregs in tolerant kidney transplant recipients. Here immunoSEQ multiplex PCR was the method, and the copy in TCRdb shows in-frame clones only, minus some. The sample totals 45,000 to 55,000 clones; its top ten clones hold roughly 0.93%. This material consisted of CD4+ T cells from blood, taken before the transplant. These receptors all come from a human donor who received a combined kidney and bone marrow transplant.

As regards this clone: The sequenced fragment ends 3 residues before the CDR3 boundary, so the rest is inferred from the germline J gene. The V and J genes are TRBV19 and TRBJ2-5, with TRBD2 matching over 8 bases. The CDR3 extends over 14 amino acids. V shed 3 bases and J 4 bases; nucleotides not matched to a gene: 4. CDR1 and CDR2 (germline): LNHDA, SQIVND (reference sequence). This chain's CDR3 is CASSMGAGVETQYF. The covered CDR3 bases are TGTGCCAGTAGTATGGGAGCGGGAGTAGAGACC.

Details on this clone: The read terminates 3 residues ahead of where the CDR3 ends, so the germline J gene completes it. The rearrangement links TRBV20-1 to TRBJ1-2, with D hard to call. With 6 bases removed from V and 3 bases from J, the gap between germline ends came to 8 bases. Germline CDR1 and CDR2: DFQATT and SNEGSKA (reference sequence). There are 11 residues in the CDR3. CDR3 region: CSAKRDYGYTF. The part of the CDR3 DNA that was read is TGCAGTGCGAAAAGGGACTATGGC.

In regard to this clone: The read falls 3 residues short of the CDR3 end, and the missing part is taken from the germline J gene. The chain combines TRBV20-1 with TRBJ2-3, with 12 bases matching TRBD2. The V gene end was trimmed by 4 bases and the J gene end by 0 bases; junction bases not matched to a gene: 8. Germline CDR1 DFQATT, CDR2 SNEGSKA (reference sequence). This CDR3 contains 17 residues. The CDR3 here is CSAIGAGLAGSTDTQYF. The part of the CDR3 DNA that was read is TGCAGTGCTATCGGAGCGGGACTAGCGGGCAGCACAGATACG.

As to this clone: The read terminates 3 residues ahead of where the CDR3 ends, so the germline J gene completes it. V usage is TRBV19 and J usage is TRBJ2-2; 8 nucleotides line up with TRBD1. This CDR3 has 17 amino acids. V dropped 10 bases and J dropped 2; count of bases not matched to a gene: 15. The V gene's germline CDR1 is LNHDA and CDR2 SQIVND (reference sequence). CDR3 amino acids: CATLTYAGTGNTGELFF. Incomplete CDR3 DNA: TGTGCCACCCTTACCTACGCAGGGACAGGTAACACCGGGGAG.

On this clone itself: Read data end 3 residues before the CDR3 end; the end is taken from the germline J gene. This chain connects TRBV2 to TRBJ1-4; a weak D match, TRBD1 (5 bases). The CDR3 spans 15 residues. Germline CDR1 SNHLY, CDR2 FYNNEI. The V end was cut by 0 bases, the J end by 8 bases, with 13 bases between. The sequenced part of the CDR3 DNA is TGTGCCAGCAGTGAAGCGCTGGCCGGGGGGGAAAAA. Protein product: CASSEALAGGEK. The entire CDR3 is CASSEALAGGEKLFF.

As for this clone: Read coverage stops 3 residues before the CDR3 terminus; the germline J gene supplies the remainder. The V call is TRBV20-1, the J call TRBJ2-7, with 7 positions matching TRBD1. With V trimmed by 7 bases and J by 4 bases, 4 bases remained unmatched. The CDR3 runs to 11 residues. CDR1 DFQATT and CDR2 SNEGSKA come from the germline V gene (reference sequence). The chain's CDR3 is CSVDREYEQYF. The CDR3 bases that were read are TGCAGTGTTGACAGGGAGTACGAG.

As regards this clone: The read finishes 3 residues shy of the CDR3 end, and the germline J gene is used to complete it. V and J are TRBV5-1 and TRBJ2-3; 9 nucleotides match TRBD1. Germline-derived CDR1 and CDR2 are SGHRS and YFSETQ. V gave up 4 bases and J gave up 3 bases; unmatched junction bases: 3. This CDR3 comprises 14 residues. This CDR3 reads CASSQQGATDTQYF. The CDR3 DNA, read in part, is TGCGCCAGCAGCCAACAGGGGGCTACAGATACG.

Concerning this clone: The sequenced fragment ends 3 residues before the CDR3 boundary, so the rest is inferred from the germline J gene. V is TRBV2 and J is TRBJ2-7, with D possibly TRBD1 on 7 matching bases. V was cut by 7 bases and J by 4 bases, with 8 bases left in between. Per germline, CDR1 SNHLY and CDR2 FYNNEI. The length of the CDR3 is 11 residues. The CDR3 sequence is CASTGGYEQYF. CDR3 bases read: TGTGCCAGCACAGGGGGGTACGAG.

As regards this clone: The CDR3 end is not reached by the read, which stops 3 residues before it; the germline J gene fills it in. This chain uses TRBV30 with TRBJ1-5; D remains unclear. The CDR3 has 13 residues. V was trimmed by 2 bases and J by 3 bases, leaving 8 bases between them. Per the germline V gene, CDR1 is GTSNPN and CDR2 is SVGIG (reference sequence). The CDR3 reads CAWSLAFNQPQHF. The covered CDR3 bases are TGTGCCTGGAGTTTGGCCTTCAATCAGCCC.

Notes on this clone: Read sequence stops 3 residues before the CDR3 end, and the germline J gene provides the missing end. V and J are TRBV29-1 and TRBJ2-3, with 8 nucleotides matching TRBD2. CDR3 length equals 13 residues. The germline V gene has CDR1 SQVTM and CDR2 ANQGSEA. V shed 1 base, J shed 4 bases, and the junction held 1 base outside the gene matches. CDR3 sequence reads: CSVEVTSADTQYF. The DNA read from the CDR3 is TGCAGCGTTGAAGTGACTAGCGCAGATACG.

Worth noting for this clone: The read falls 3 residues short of the CDR3 end, and the missing part is taken from the germline J gene. The chain is built from TRBV2 and TRBJ1-2, with 8 bases lining up with TRBD1. The germline gives CDR1 SNHLY, CDR2 FYNNEI. V lost 4 bases and J lost 0; bases outside the gene matches: 4. The CDR3 is 15 amino acids. The CDR3 DNA, read in part, is TGTGCCAGCAGTGGGGACAGGCCAGCTAACTATGGC. It specifies CASSGDRPANYG. The whole CDR3 sequence is CASSGDRPANYGYTF.

Worth noting for this clone: The read stops 3 residues short of the end of the CDR3; the missing end is completed from the germline J gene. The chain is built from TRBV18 and TRBJ2-3, with 11 bases that match TRBD2. The germline V gene has CDR1 KGHSH and CDR2 LQKENI. J gave up 4 bases and V 3 bases, and 6 bases lay outside the gene matches. The CDR3 is 16 amino acids. CDR3 DNA (partial): TGTGCCAGCTCACCCCCGGGACTAGCGGATCCAGATACG. Its protein product is CASSPPGLADPDT. The entire CDR3 is CASSPPGLADPDTQYF.

CDR3 sequence reads: CASSTRTGPTGELFF. The CDR3 DNA, read in part, is TGTGCCAGCAGCACTAGGACAGGACCCACCGGGGAG. The J gene is TRBJ2-2, the V gene TRBV7-2; 7 bases map to TRBD1. The DNA ends 3 residues before the CDR3 does, and the rest of the CDR3 is filled in from the germline J gene. The ends lost 5 bases at V and 4 bases at J; junction bases unmatched: 7. In germline, CDR1 is SGHTA, CDR2 FQGNSA. The CDR3 sequence is 15 residues long.

Worth noting for this clone: The read terminates 3 residues ahead of where the CDR3 ends, so the germline J gene completes it. The J gene is TRBJ1-1, the V gene TRBV7-2; the D is unclear. CDR3 length equals 14 residues. Germline values: CDR1 SGHTA, CDR2 FQGNSA. V shed 3 bases and J shed 5 bases, with 13 bases lying between them. The sequenced CDR3 bases are TGTGCCAGCAGCTTTGGTAGCGGTGAAACTGAA. This translates into CASSFGSGETE. Given in full, the CDR3 is CASSFGSGETEAFF. The full variable domain, its missing parts supplied by reference TRBV7-2 and TRBJ1-1, is GAGVSQSPSNKVTEKGKDVELRCDPISGHTALYWYRQSLGQGLEFLIYFQGNSAPDKSGLPSDRFSAERTGGSVSTLTIQRTQQEDSAVYLCASSFGSGETEAFFGQGTRLTVV.

A note on this clone: The CDR3 extends 3 residues past the end of the read, so its final part is completed from the germline J gene. The chain uses TRBV18 and TRBJ2-5; 8 bases are a match to TRBD1. The V segment lost 4 bases and the J segment 5 bases; nucleotides outside the gene matches: 9. Germline assignment: CDR1 KGHSH and CDR2 LQKENI. This CDR3 has 15 amino acids. The CDR3 loop is CASSLRTGFSETQYF. CDR3 bases read: TGTGCCAGCTCACTCAGGACAGGGTTTTCGGAGACC.

Of note for this clone: The CDR3 is cut off 3 residues early in the read; its end comes from the germline J gene. This chain uses TRBV5-4 with TRBJ2-1; 8 positions agree with TRBD2. The CDR3 has 13 amino acids. Germline values: CDR1 SGHNT, CDR2 YYREEE (reference sequence). CDR3 sequence: CSTGGESSNEQFF. CDR3 DNA, as far as it was read: TGTTCTACCGGGGGGGAGTCCAGCAATGAG.

Concerning this clone: The read falls 3 residues short of the CDR3 end, and the missing part is taken from the germline J gene. V gene TRBV7-2 combines with J gene TRBJ2-3; the match to TRBD2 covers 7 bases. V was pared by 4 bases and J by 0 bases, with 4 bases of the junction left unmatched. CDR3 length: 15 amino acids. Germline lookup yields CDR1 SGHTA and CDR2 FQGNSA. The covered CDR3 bases are TGTGCCAGCAGCTCGATCGGGGGGAGCACAGATACG. Its protein product is CASSSIGGSTDT. The CDR3 in full is CASSSIGGSTDTQYF.

On this clone itself: The CDR3 end is not reached by the read, which stops 3 residues before it; the germline J gene fills it in. This sequence joins TRBV19 and TRBJ1-1, with 8 bases matching TRBD1. The CDR3 is 13 amino acids. Losses at the gene ends were 7 bases for V and 6 bases for J; bases not matched to a gene: 7. The germline gives CDR1 LNHDA, CDR2 SQIVND (reference sequence). CDR3 residues: CASKGQGAPEAFF. The DNA read from the CDR3 is TGTGCCAGTAAGGGGCAGGGGGCCCCTGAA.

With respect to this clone: Read coverage stops 3 residues before the CDR3 terminus; the germline J gene supplies the remainder. The chain is built from TRBV5-1 and TRBJ1-6, with 11 nucleotides matching TRBD1. There are 16 residues in the CDR3. Trimming cost V 2 bases and J 7 bases; bases outside gene matches: 5. Germline CDR1 SGHRS, CDR2 YFSETQ. The CDR3 reads CASSFGQGAKNSPLHF. The sequenced part of the CDR3 DNA is TGCGCCAGCAGCTTTGGACAGGGGGCGAAGAATTCACCC.

For this clone: The read halts 3 residues ahead of the CDR3 end, with the missing end drawn from the germline J gene. The V gene is TRBV11-1, the J gene TRBJ2-7, with TRBD1 matching 9 bases. V shed 5 bases and J 5 bases; nucleotides not matched to a gene: 7. The CDR3 length is 14 residues. Germline V CDR1 and CDR2: SGHAT, FQDESV (reference sequence). CDR3 protein: CASSPRTGEDEQYF. The DNA read from the CDR3 is TGTGCCAGCAGCCCTCGGACAGGGGAGGACGAG.

A note on this clone: The sequenced fragment ends 3 residues before the CDR3 boundary, so the rest is inferred from the germline J gene. This chain links TRBV18 with TRBJ2-1; D remains unclear. Germline V gene data show CDR1 as KGHSH and CDR2 as LQKENI. Trimming removed 3 bases at V and 5 bases at J, with 11 bases between. This CDR3 has 14 amino acids. CDR3 bases read: TGTGCCAGCTCACCGGCCAACCCCAACAATGAG. Its protein is CASSPANPNNE. The whole CDR3 sequence is CASSPANPNNEQFF.

Note on this clone: The read ends 3 residues before the CDR3 terminus; that terminus is restored from the germline J gene. V is TRBV30 and J is TRBJ2-5, with 12 bases identical to TRBD2. Per the germline V gene, CDR1 is GTSNPN and CDR2 is SVGIG (reference sequence). The CDR3 consists of 15 residues. Losses at the gene ends were 3 bases for V and 1 base for J; bases not matched to a gene: 3. CDR3 in amino acids: CAWRGTSGFQETQYF. The CDR3 bases that were read are TGTGCCTGGAGAGGGACTAGCGGGTTCCAAGAGACC.

As for this clone: The read terminates 3 residues ahead of where the CDR3 ends, so the germline J gene completes it. V gene TRBV7-3 combines with J gene TRBJ2-1; possibly TRBD1 for D (6 bases). V lost 2 bases and J lost 5, with 7 bases in between. CDR1 SGHTA and CDR2 FQGTGA come from the germline V gene. CDR3 length equals 13 residues. CDR3 region: CASSLGQNNEQFF. Incomplete CDR3 DNA: TGTGCCAGCAGCTTAGGACAGAACAATGAG.

As regards this clone: The CDR3 goes on 3 residues after the read ends, and that part is filled in from the germline J gene. This chain joins TRBV7-2 and TRBJ2-7, with 7 bases aligning to TRBD1. CDR3 length equals 15 residues. Germline V gene data show CDR1 as SGHTA and CDR2 as FQGNSA. With V trimmed by 6 bases and J by 1 base, 9 bases remained unmatched. The CDR3 here is CASSLRVDRSYEQYF. The part of the CDR3 DNA that was read is TGTGCCAGCAGTCTTAGAGTGGACAGGTCCTACGAG.

Turning to this clone: The read gets to within 3 residues of the CDR3 end, and the germline J gene fills in the rest. The chain recombines TRBV10-3 with TRBJ2-3; 10 positions match TRBD2. V lost 6 bases to trimming and J lost 4 bases; unmatched junction nucleotides: 4. This CDR3 spans 14 amino acids. CDR1 is ENHRY, CDR2 SYGVKD, per germline. CDR3 protein: CAIRRTSGPDTQYF. The sequenced part of the CDR3 DNA is TGTGCCATCAGAAGGACTAGCGGTCCAGATACG.

With regard to this clone: The CDR3 is cut off 3 residues early in the read; its end comes from the germline J gene. The chain has TRBV19 and TRBJ1-1, with D possibly matching TRBD1 (5 bases). In germline, CDR1 is LNHDA, CDR2 SQIVND (reference sequence). There are 14 residues in the CDR3. V lost 5 bases, J lost 3 bases, and 13 bases lay in between. CDR3: CASSSFIRDTEAFF. Incomplete CDR3 DNA: TGTGCCAGTAGTTCCTTTATCAGGGACACTGAA.

Details on this clone: From the germline J gene comes the end of the CDR3, since the read stops 3 residues before it. The chain uses TRBV7-2 and TRBJ2-1, with D perhaps given as TRBD1 or TRBD2 (5 bases each). Trimming removed 5 bases from V and 4 bases from J, with 15 bases in between. The CDR3 is 15 amino acids. The germline V gene encodes CDR1 SGHTA and CDR2 FQGNSA. This CDR3 is CASSLARGAYNEQFF. The sequenced CDR3 bases are TGTGCCAGCAGCCTCGCCCGAGGGGCTTACAATGAG.

About this clone itself: From the germline J gene comes the end of the CDR3, since the read stops 3 residues before it. The rearrangement links TRBV29-1 to TRBJ2-3; D remains ambiguous. The CDR3 contains 11 residues. CDR1 is SQVTM, CDR2 ANQGSEA, per germline. The CDR3: CSVELGFPQYF. CDR3 bases read: TGCAGCGTTGAACTAGGTTTCCCG.